The subject of this entry is one TCR beta chain. This sample was included in a study of T cells in Graves' hyperthyroidism and ophthalmopathy. V was pared by 6 bases and J by 7 bases, with 6 bases of the junction left unmatched. The CDR3 length is 13 residues. Germline CDR1 and CDR2: MNHEY and SMNVEV (reference sequence). Amplification yielded TCR beta CDR3 regions, with RNA transcripts as the source. The TCR CDR3 first-round RT-PCR relied on the HTBI primer set. TCRdb redid the calling of the multiplex PCR reads with MiXCR, one entry per CDR3 protein. This table holds 370,000 or so distinct CDR3 sequences, around a quarter found once.

The sample was blood. This TCR came from a middle-aged man with Graves' hyperthyroidism. V gene TRBV27 combines with J gene TRBJ1-2, with 9 positions matching TRBD1. This chain's CDR3 is CASRTTGGSGYTF. In DNA, the CDR3 is TGTGCCAGCAGAACGACAGGGGGAAGTGGCTACACCTTC.